This T cell receptor (beta chain) was recorded in a study of OX40 agonist ivuxolimab in advanced cancers. About the research overall: With ivuxolimab, an agonistic anti-OX40 (CD134) antibody, patients were treated. Study-wide points: In the 0.1-3.0 mg/kg groups, partial responders showed among the lowest expansion. At doses 0.1 to 3.0 mg/kg, CD4+ and CD8+ clones expanded.

Samples were taken at baseline and on day 1 of cycles 4 and 7. Repertoires were generated with immunoSEQ multiplex PCR, while TCRdb's copy carries only in-frame clones and drops some. The sample consists of more than 55,000 clones, roughly 88% of them appearing once. This clone was observed a single time. Its antigen remains unidentified. Trimming left V 0 bases short and J 7 bases short, with 17 bases between. In germline, CDR1 is SGHRS, CDR2 YFSETQ. The length of the CDR3 is 16 residues. V gene TRBV5-1 combines with J gene TRBJ2-1, with D perhaps TRBD2 (6 bases). The specimen was CD4+ or CD8+ T cells sorted from blood, collected in a trial of the OX40 agonist ivuxolimab. The TCR originated in an adult with an advanced solid tumor such as melanoma, head and neck, liver or kidney cancer. For the CDR3, the DNA is TGCGCCAGCAGCTTGGCCCTCGGGAGCGCGGGGAATGAGCAGTTCTTC. Encoded protein: CASSLALGSAGNEQFF.